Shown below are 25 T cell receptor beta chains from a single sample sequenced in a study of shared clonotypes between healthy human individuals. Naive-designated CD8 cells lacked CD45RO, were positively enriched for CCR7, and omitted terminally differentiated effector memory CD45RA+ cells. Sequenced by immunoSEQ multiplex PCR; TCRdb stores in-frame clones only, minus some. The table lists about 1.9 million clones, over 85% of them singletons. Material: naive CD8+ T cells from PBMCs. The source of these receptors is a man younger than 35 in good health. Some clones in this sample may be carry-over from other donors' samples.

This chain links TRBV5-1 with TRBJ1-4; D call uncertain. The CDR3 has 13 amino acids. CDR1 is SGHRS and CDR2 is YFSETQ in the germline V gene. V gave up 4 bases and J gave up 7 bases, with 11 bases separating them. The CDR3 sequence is CASSPRPSEKLFF. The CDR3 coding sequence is TGCGCCAGCAGCCCTCGTCCGAGTGAAAAACTGTTTTTT.

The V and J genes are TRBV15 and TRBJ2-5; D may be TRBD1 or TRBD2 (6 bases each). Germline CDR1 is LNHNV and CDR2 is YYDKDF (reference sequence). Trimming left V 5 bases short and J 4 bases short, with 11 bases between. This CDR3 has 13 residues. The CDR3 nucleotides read TGTGCCACCAGCGACAGGAGGGGAGAGACCCAGTACTTC. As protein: CATSDRRGETQYF.

CDR3 nucleotide sequence: TGTGCCAGCAGCTTTCGGAATGAGCAGTTCTTC. Its translation is CASSFRNEQFF. The V call is TRBV11-2, the J call TRBJ2-1; D remains unclear. V was cut by 3 bases and J by 7 bases, with 4 bases left in between. Germline V lookup: CDR1 SGHAT, CDR2 FQNNGV. This CDR3 has 11 amino acids.

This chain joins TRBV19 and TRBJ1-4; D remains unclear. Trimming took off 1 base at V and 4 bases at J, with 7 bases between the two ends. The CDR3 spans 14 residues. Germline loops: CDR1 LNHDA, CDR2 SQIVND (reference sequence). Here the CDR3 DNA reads TGTGCCAGTAGTATAGGGCCGAATAATGAAAAACTGTTTTTT. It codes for CASSIGPNNEKLFF.

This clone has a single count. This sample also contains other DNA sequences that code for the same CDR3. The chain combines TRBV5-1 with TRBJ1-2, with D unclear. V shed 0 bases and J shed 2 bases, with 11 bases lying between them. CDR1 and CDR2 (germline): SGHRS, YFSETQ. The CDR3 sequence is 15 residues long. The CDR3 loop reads CASSLARTANYGYTF. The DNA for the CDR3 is TGCGCCAGCAGCTTGGCGAGGACGGCGAACTATGGCTACACCTTC.

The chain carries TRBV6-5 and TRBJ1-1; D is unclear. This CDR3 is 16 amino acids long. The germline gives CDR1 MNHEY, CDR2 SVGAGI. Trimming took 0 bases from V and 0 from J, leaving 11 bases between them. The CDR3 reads CASSYSLAGLNTEAFF. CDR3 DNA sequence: TGTGCCAGCAGTTACTCTCTGGCAGGTCTGAACACTGAAGCTTTCTTT.

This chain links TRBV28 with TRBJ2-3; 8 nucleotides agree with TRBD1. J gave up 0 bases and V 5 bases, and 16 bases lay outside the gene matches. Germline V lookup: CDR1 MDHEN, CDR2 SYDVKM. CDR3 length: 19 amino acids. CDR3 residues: CASSRARTGLTPSTDTQYF. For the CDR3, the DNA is TGTGCCAGCAGTAGAGCCCGGACAGGGCTTACCCCTAGCACAGATACGCAGTATTTT. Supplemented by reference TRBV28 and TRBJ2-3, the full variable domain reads DVKVTQSSRYLVKRTGEKVFLECVQDMDHENMFWYRQDPGLGLRLIYFSYDVKMKEKGDIPEGYSVSREKKERFSLILESASTNQTSMYLCASSRARTGLTPSTDTQYFGPGTRLTVL.

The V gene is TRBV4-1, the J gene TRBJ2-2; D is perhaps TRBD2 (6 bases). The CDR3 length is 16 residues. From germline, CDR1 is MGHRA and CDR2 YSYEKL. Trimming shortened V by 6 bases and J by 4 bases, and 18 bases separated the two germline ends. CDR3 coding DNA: TGCGCCAGCAGGTATTCTCTCGTGGGAGGCACCGGGGAGCTGTTTTTT. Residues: CASRYSLVGGTGELFF.

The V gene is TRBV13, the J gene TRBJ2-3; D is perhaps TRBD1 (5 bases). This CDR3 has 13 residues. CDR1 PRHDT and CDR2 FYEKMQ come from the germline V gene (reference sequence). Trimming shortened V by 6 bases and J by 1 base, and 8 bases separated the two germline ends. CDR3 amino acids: CASRTGGTDTQYF. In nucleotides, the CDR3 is TGTGCCAGCAGAACAGGCGGCACAGATACGCAGTATTTT.

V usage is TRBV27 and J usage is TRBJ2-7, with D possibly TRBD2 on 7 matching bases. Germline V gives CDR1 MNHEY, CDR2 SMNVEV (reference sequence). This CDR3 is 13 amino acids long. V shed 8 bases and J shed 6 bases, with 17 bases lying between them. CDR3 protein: CASRGGGVSEQYF. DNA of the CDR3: TGTGCCAGCCGAGGGGGAGGGGTTAGCGAGCAGTACTTC.

For the CDR3, the DNA is TGTGCCAGCAGTTTATTGCCGCCGAGCAATCAGCCCCAGCATTTT. Translated, it gives CASSLLPPSNQPQHF. The rearrangement links TRBV27 to TRBJ1-5, with D uncertain. Trimming stripped 1 base from V and 1 base from J, with 8 bases between. Germline V gene sequence: CDR1 MNHEY, CDR2 SMNVEV (reference sequence). The CDR3 spans 15 residues.

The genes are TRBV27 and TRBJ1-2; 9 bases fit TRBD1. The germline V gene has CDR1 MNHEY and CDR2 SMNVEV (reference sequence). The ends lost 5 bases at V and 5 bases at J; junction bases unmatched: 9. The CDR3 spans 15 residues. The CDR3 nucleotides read TGTGCCAGCAGTCGACGCTCGACAGGGGGATATGGCTACACCTTC. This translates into CASSRRSTGGYGYTF.

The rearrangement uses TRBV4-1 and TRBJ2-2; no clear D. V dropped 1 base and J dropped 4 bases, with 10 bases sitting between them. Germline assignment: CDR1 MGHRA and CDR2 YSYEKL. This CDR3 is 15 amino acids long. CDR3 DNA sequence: TGCGCCAGCAGCCAAGTTGGCCCAGTCACCGGGGAGCTGTTTTTT. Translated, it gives CASSQVGPVTGELFF.

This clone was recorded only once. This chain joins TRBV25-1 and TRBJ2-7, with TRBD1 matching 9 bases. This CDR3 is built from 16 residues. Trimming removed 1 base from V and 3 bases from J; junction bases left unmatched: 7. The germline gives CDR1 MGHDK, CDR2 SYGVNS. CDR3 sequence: CASSESWTGALYEQYF. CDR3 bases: TGTGCCAGCAGTGAATCATGGACAGGGGCCCTCTACGAGCAGTACTTC.

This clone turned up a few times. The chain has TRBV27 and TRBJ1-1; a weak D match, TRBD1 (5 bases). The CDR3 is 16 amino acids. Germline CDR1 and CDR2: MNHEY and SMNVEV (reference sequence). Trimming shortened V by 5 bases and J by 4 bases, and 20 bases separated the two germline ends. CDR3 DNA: TGTGCCAGCAGTAGGGGACCTGGAGCGGGCTCCACTGAAGCTTTCTTT. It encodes CASSRGPGAGSTEAFF.

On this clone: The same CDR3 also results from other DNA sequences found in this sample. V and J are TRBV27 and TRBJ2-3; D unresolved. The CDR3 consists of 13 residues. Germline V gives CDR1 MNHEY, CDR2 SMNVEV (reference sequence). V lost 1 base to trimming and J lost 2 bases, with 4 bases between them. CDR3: CASSLFPTDTQYF. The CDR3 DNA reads TGTGCCAGCAGTTTATTCCCCACAGATACGCAGTATTTT.

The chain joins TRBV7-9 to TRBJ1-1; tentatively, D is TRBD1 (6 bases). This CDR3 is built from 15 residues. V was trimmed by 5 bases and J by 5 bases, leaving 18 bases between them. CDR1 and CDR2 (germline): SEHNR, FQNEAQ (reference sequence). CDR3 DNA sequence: TGTGCCAGCAGCCCCGCCCGAGGGGGTAGGACTGAAGCTTTCTTT. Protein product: CASSPARGGRTEAFF.

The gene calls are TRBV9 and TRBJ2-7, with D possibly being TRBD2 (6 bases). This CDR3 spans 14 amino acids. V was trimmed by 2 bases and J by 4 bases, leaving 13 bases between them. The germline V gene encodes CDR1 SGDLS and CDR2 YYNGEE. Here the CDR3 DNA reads TGTGCCAGCAGCGTTGGAGGGGAAAGGTACGAGCAGTACTTC. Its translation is CASSVGGERYEQYF.

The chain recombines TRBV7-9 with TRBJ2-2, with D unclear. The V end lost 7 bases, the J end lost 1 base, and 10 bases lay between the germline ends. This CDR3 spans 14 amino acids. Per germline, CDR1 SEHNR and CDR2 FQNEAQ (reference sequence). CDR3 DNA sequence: TGTGCCAGCACCTCCAGAGGGAACACCGGGGAGCTGTTTTTT. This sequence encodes CASTSRGNTGELFF. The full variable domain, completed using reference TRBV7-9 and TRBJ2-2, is DTGVSQNPRHKITKRGQNVTFRCDPISEHNRLYWYRQTLGQGPEFLTYFQNEAQLEKSRLLSDRFSAERPKGSFSTLEIQRTEQGDSAMYLCASTSRGNTGELFFGEGSRLTVL.

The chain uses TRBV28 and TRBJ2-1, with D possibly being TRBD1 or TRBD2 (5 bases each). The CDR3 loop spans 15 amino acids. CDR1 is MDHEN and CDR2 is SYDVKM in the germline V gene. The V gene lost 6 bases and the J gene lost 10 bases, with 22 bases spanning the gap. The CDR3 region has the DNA TGTGCCAGCAGCCAGCTGGGGGAGCCTTCGGGGGAGCAGTTCTTC. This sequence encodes CASSQLGEPSGEQFF.

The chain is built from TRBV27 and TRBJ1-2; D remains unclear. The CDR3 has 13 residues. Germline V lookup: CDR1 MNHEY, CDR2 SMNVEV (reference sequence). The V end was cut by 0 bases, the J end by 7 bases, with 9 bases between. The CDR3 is CASSLSRAAGYTF. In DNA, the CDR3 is TGTGCCAGCAGTTTATCGCGGGCGGCTGGCTACACCTTC.

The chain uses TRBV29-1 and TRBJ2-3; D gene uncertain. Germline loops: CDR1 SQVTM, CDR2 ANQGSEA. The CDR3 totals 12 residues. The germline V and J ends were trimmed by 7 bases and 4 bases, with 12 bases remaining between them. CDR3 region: CSALPRADTQYF. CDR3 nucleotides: TGCAGCGCTCTGCCCCGGGCAGATACGCAGTATTTT.

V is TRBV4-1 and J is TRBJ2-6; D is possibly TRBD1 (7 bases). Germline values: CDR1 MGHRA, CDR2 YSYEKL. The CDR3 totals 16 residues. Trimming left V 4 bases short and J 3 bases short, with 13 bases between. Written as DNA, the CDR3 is TGCGCCAGCAGCCCCAGGGGGGCTGGTGGGGCCAACGTCCTGACTTTC. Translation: CASSPRGAGGANVLTF.

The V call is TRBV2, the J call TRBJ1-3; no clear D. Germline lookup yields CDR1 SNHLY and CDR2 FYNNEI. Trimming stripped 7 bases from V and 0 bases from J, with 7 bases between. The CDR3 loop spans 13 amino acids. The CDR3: CASILGSGNTIYF. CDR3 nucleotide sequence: TGTGCCAGCATATTGGGCTCTGGAAACACCATATATTTT.

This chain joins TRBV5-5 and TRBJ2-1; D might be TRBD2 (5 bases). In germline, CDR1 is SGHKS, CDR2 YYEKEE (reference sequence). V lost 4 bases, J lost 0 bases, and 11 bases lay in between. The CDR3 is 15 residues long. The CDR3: CASSPGMGSYNEQFF. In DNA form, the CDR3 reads TGTGCCAGCAGCCCGGGGATGGGCTCCTACAATGAGCAGTTCTTC.